Included here is one TCR beta chain sequence, with context. There is no known antigen for this receptor. Qualities for individual bases were not recorded, and no much larger clone is one base off. The record originates from a study of blood T cell repertoires in COVID-19 (dated by TCRdb to 2020 to 2021). With respect to the entire study: Samples from collaborators originated in the United States, Italy and Spain and spanned both the acute and convalescent phases of COVID-19. A de-identified subject ID, COVID-19 status, age in years and sex were almost always included in the sample metadata. The samples were drawn from the first 160 participants of the ongoing ImmuneRACE study and from some 1,300 subjects provided by 6 global collaborators. The dataset comprised deeply sampled blood TCRbeta repertoires from subjects exposed to, actively infected with, or recovered from COVID-19. The material from the prospective study consisted of cDNA or gDNA derived from T cells, B-cell-depleted T cells, or PBMCs. HLA class I and class II types, where available, came from metadata supplied by the sample provider rather than from assay-based typing. The repertoires were released in a freely available public database intended as a resource for research on the immune response to SARS-CoV-2. Study-level results and caveats: The quantity of clinical and demographic metadata differed by source and by participant and was supplied without curation.

From a lookup of the germline V gene, CDR1 and CDR2 are KGHDR and SFDVKD. Cut back by 5 bases and 5 bases, the V and J ends lie 11 bases apart. Reading from cysteine to phenylalanine, the CDR3 counts 13 amino acids. Only the CDR3 DNA stays, 39 bases, in frame from base 1. Each collaborating institution followed its own protocols to collect whole blood in K2EDTA tubes. Collaborator samples were shipped for TCRbeta analysis as frozen whole blood, isolated PBMCs, or DNA extracted from either sample type. TCRbeta CDR3 regions were amplified from genomic DNA by means of the immunoSEQ Assay, a bias-controlled multiplex PCR. The authors processed their data as follows. The number of nucleated cells in each sample was estimated from the amplification of reference gene primers within the assay. To quantify the absolute abundance of each unique TCRbeta CDR3 rearrangement, sequence reads were collapsed and filtered. For each sample, productive Simpson clonality was calculated as the square root of Simpson's diversity index over productive rearrangements. Not all clones reach the TCRdb copy of this immuneACCESS table, which keeps in-frame sequences only. Checked studies attribute under half of the gap to unresolved V genes and leave the rest unexplained. V and J calls and clone size come straight from that table; D and trimming were deduced from the DNA. This sample holds 110,000 to 150,000 clones; 80% to 90% were observed only once. Together, the top ten hold 2.5% to 3% of the sample.

The sequenced material came from peripheral blood. This clonotype was obtained from a man in his 60s with active or convalescent COVID-19. The chain employs TRBV24-1 and TRBJ2-5, with TRBD2 tentatively as D gene (5 bases match). The sequenced DNA: TGTGCCACCAGTGCTGGGCGGGTGGAGACCCAGTACTTC. Its translation reads: CATSAGRVETQYF.